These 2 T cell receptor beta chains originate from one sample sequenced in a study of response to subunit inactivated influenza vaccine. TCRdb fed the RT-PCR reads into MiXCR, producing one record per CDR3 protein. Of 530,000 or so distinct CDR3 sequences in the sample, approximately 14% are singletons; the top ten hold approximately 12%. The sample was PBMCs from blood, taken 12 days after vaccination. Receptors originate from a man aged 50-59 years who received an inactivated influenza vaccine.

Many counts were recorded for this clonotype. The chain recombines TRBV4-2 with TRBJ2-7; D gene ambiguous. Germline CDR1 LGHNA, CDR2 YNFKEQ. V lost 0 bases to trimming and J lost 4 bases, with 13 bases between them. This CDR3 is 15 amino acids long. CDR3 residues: CASSQDLVRKYEQYF. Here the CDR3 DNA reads TGTGCCAGCAGCCAAGATTTGGTCAGAAAGTACGAGCAGTACTTC.

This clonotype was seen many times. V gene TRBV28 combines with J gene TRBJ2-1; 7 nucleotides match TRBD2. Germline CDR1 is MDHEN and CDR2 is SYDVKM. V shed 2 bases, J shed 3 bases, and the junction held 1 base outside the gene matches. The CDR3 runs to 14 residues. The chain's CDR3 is CASSLQRDYNEQFF. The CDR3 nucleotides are TGTGCCAGCAGTTTACAGCGGGACTACAATGAGCAGTTCTTC.